In this sample, the clone carrying this T cell receptor beta chain turned up many times. The data were obtained in a study of early T cells in non-severe SARS-CoV-2 infection. Attachment of unique molecular identifiers was made to individual cDNA molecules. TCRdb independently ran MiXCR on the 5' RACE reads; one entry per CDR3 protein. The sample has 83,000 or so distinct CDR3 sequences, less than 11% seen once; the top ten hold around 7.5%. The CDR3 consists of 14 residues. Trimming stripped 4 bases from V and 0 bases from J, with 9 bases between. Germline-derived CDR1 and CDR2 are SGHRS and YFSETQ. This receptor was identified in an adult who was a healthcare worker with PCR-confirmed SARS-CoV-2 infection or an uninfected control (not recorded which). The sequencing here drew on whole blood, taken at baseline. The chain has TRBV5-1 and TRBJ2-3; D gene unclear. CDR3 residues: CASSPGPSTDTQYF. CDR3 in DNA: TGCGCCAGCAGCCCTGGACCCAGCACAGATACGCAGTATTTT.